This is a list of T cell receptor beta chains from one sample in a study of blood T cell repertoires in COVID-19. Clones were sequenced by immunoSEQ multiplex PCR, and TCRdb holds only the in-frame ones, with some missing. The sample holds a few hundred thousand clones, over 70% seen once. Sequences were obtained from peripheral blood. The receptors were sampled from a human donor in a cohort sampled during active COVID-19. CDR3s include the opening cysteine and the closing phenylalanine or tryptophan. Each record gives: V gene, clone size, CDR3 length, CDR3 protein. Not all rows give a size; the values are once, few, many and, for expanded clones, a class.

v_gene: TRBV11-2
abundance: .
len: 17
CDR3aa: CASSWGQGWQISEKLFF

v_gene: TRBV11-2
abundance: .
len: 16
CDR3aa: CASSLTFGQDTGELFF

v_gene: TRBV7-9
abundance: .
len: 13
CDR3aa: CASSLSGAVELFF

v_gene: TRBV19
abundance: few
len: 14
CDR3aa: CASSRTEPPYEQYF

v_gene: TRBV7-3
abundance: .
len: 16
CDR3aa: CASTLAGAPSTDTQYF

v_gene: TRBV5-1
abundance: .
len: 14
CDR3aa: CASSLVGHHYEQYF

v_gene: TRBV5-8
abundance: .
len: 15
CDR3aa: CASSQEGLAAGEQYF

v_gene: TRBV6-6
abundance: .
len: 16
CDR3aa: CASSYSETPVNTEAFF

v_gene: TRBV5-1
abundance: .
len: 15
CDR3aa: CASSDGQGAWSPLHF

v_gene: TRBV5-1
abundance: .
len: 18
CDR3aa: CASSLDLLAGGPGETQYF

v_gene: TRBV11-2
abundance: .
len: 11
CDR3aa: CASSEANEQFF

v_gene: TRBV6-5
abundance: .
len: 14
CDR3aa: CASSDRVSYNEQFF

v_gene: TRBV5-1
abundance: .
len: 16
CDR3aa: CASSHRLAGGPETQYF

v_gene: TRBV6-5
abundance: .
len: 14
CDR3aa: CASSYDLTNQPQHF

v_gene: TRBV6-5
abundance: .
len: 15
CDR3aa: CASRLDRGANTEAFF

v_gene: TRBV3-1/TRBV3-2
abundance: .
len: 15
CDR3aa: CASRPTDRGNTEAFF

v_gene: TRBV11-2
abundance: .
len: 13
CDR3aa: CASSAGQPYEQYF

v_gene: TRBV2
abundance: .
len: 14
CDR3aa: CASRPVKTYGELFF

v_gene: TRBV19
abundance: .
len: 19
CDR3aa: CASSTTRGASGRSTGELFF

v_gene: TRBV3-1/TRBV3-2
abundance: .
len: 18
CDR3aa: CASSLYRNRDTTNEKLFF

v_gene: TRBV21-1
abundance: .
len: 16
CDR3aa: CASSKSPPRMNTEAFF

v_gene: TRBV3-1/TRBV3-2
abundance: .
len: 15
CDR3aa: CASSTLSTGWETQYF

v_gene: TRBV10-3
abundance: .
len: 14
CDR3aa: CAISESLASDTQYF

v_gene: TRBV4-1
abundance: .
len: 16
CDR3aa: CASSQDIRGNTGELFF

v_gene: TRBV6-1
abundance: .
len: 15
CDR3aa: CASSEWDRVSYEQYF

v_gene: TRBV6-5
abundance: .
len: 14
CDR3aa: CASSYSGGPGELFF

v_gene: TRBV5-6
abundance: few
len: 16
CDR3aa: CASRTLAGRSYNEQFF

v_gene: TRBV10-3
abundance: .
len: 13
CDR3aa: CATSSGTAYEQYF

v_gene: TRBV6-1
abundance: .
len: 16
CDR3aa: CASSGSRGLSNQPQHF

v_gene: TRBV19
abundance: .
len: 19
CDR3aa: CASKIGRGPTSGRGGELFF

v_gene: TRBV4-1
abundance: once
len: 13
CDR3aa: CASSQDRVNTIYF

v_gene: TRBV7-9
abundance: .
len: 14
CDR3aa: CASSLAGDRYGQFF

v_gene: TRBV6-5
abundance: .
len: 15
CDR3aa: CASSASGALIYGYTF

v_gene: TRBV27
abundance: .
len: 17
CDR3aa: CASSPDGSGGFGSTQYF

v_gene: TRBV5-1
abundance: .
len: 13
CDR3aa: CASSGGTGYGYTF

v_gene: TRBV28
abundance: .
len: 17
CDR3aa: CATITRTGRTSISPLHF